The 3 T cell receptor beta chains below come from one sample, sequenced in a study of blood T cell repertoires in COVID-19. Produced via immunoSEQ multiplex PCR; TCRdb's table is partial and in-frame only. The data contain over 85,000 clones, approximately 83% of them singletons. Sequencing input: peripheral blood. The receptors come from a man between 60 and 70 years old with acute or convalescent COVID-19.

The chain recombines TRBV5-1 with TRBJ2-3, with TRBD2 matching 8 bases. The CDR3 totals 14 residues. CDR1 is SGHRS, CDR2 YFSETQ, per germline. Losses at the gene ends were 6 bases for V and 6 bases for J; bases not matched to a gene: 9. The CDR3 DNA reads TGCGCCAGCACCCGGGGGGGGCGATTCGATACGCAGTATTTT. Protein: CASTRGGRFDTQYF.

This sequence joins TRBV30 and TRBJ2-2; a weak D match, TRBD1 (6 bases). Deletions cut 2 bases from V and 4 bases from J, with 8 bases between. Germline-derived CDR1 and CDR2 are GTSNPN and SVGIG (reference sequence). This CDR3 has 13 residues. CDR3 residues: CAWSFRGTGELFF. CDR3 coding DNA: TGTGCCTGGAGTTTCAGGGGCACCGGGGAGCTGTTTTTT.

Turning to this clone: An end of the junction differs from the germline gene, which may be a read error. This chain uses TRBV5-6 with TRBJ1-6; D uncertain. CDR3 length: 13 residues. CDR1 and CDR2 (germline): SGHDT, YYEEEE. The CDR3 coding sequence is TGTGCCAGCAGCTTGGGGTTTGGGCCACCAACAGACTTT. This gives the protein CASSLGFGPPTDF.